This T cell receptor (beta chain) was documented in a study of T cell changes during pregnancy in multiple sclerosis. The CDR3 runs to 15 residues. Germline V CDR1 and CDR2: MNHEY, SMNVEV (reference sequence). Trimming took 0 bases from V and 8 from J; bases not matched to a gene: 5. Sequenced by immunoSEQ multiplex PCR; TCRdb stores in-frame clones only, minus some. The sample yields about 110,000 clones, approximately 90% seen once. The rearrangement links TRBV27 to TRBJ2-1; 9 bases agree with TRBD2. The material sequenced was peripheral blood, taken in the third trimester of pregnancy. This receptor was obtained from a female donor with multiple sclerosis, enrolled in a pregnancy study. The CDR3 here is CASSLSLAGIYEQFF. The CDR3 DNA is TGTGCCAGCAGTTTATCTCTAGCGGGAATTTATGAGCAGTTCTTC.